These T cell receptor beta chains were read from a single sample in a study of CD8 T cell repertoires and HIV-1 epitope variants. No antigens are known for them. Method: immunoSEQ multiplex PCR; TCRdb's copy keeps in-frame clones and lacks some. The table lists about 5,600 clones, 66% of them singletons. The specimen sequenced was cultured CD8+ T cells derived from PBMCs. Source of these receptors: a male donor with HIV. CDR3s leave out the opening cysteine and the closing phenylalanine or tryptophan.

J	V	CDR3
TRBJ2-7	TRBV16	ASSQNGEGSEQY
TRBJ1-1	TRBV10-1	ASRNGRAMVEAF
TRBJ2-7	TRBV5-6	ASSLAGSAYEQY
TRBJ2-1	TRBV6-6	ASSNGGSGNEQF
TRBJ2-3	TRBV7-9	ASSGSFGLAGGSDTQY
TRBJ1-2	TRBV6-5	ASSSGQLTYGYT
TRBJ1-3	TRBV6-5	ASTPTGGNTIY
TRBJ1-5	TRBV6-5	ASSTDGDQPQH
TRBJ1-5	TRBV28	ASSFGQANQPQH
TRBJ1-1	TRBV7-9	ASSRSRGQGNTEAF
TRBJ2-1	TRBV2	ASSVTSGGSSYNEQF
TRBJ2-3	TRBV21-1	ASRYSVAVMQDTQY
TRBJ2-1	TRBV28	ASSLLNLPDGYSYNEQF
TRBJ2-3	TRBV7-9	ASSLFADTQY
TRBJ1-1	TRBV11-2	ASRLTRNTEAF
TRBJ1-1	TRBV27	ASSSSRTVNTEAF
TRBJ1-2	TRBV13	ASSLGGGQGATGYT
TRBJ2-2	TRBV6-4	ASSDGLAHTGELF
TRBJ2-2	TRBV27	ASSPGQLTYTGELF